The rows below give T cell receptor beta chains drawn from one sample of a study of blood T cell repertoires in COVID-19. Assay used: immunoSEQ multiplex PCR; TCRdb lists only in-frame clones, some missing. The sample has around 18,000 clones, about four fifths seen once. Sequences were obtained from peripheral blood. The receptors derive from a man at least 80 years old with acute or convalescent COVID-19. The CDR3 runs from the conserved cysteine through the conserved F or W. The order of the fields is V gene, clone size, J gene, D gene, CDR3 protein, CDR3 DNA. A D gene is named only where the DNA matches it firmly. Only some rows state a clone size, as once, few, many or a class for expanded clones.

TRBV6-4	.	TRBJ2-1	TRBD2	CASSLSGTSGNNEQFF	TGTGCCAGCAGCCTAAGCGGGACTAGCGGAAACAATGAGCAGTTCTTC
TRBV11-2	.	TRBJ1-6	.	CASSSSHRVSSYNSPLHF	TGTGCCAGCAGCAGCAGTCACAGGGTGAGCTCCTATAATTCACCCCTCCACTTT
TRBV30	.	TRBJ2-3	TRBD2	CAAKEAGGTDTQYF	TGTGCCGCCAAGGAGGCGGGGGGCACAGATACGCAGTATTTT
TRBV5-1	.	TRBJ2-3	TRBD2	CASSLASSGGAADTQYF	TGCGCCAGCAGCTTGGCCTCTAGCGGGGGGGCCGCAGATACGCAGTATTTT
TRBV7-9	.	TRBJ2-5	TRBD1	CASSLVTGEETQYF	TGTGCCAGCAGCTTAGTAACAGGGGAAGAGACCCAGTACTTC
TRBV6-6	.	TRBJ1-6	TRBD1	CASRVGQQISPLHF	TGTGCCAGCAGGGTGGGACAGCAGATTTCACCCCTCCACTTT
TRBV2	.	TRBJ2-7	TRBD1	CASAGTGYEQYF	TGTGCCAGCGCCGGGACAGGGTACGAGCAGTACTTC
TRBV5-1	.	TRBJ2-2	TRBD1	CASSYRTGSTGELFF	TGCGCCAGCAGCTACCGGACAGGGTCCACCGGGGAGCTGTTTTTT
TRBV5-5	.	TRBJ1-6	TRBD1	CASSLWGPGGDGNSPLHF	TGTGCCAGCAGCTTGTGGGGCCCAGGGGGCGATGGAAATTCACCCCTCCACTTT
TRBV4-3	once	TRBJ2-5	.	CASSQGLAYQETQYF	TGCGCCAGCAGCCAAGGCTTAGCGTACCAAGAGACCCAGTACTTC
TRBV19	.	TRBJ2-3	.	CASSIPGGTDTQYF	TGTGCCAGTAGTATTCCAGGGGGGACAGATACGCAGTATTTT
TRBV29-1	.	TRBJ1-4	.	CSGLSLLNEKLFF	TGCAGCGGACTCTCATTGCTTAATGAAAAACTGTTTTTT
TRBV7-9	.	TRBJ1-3	TRBD1	CASSSGQGAGNTIYF	TGTGCCAGCAGCTCCGGACAGGGGGCTGGAAACACCATATATTTT
TRBV7-9	.	TRBJ2-3	TRBD2	CASSRTSGGPSTDTQYF	TGTGCCAGCAGCCGGACTAGCGGGGGGCCTAGCACAGATACGCAGTATTTT
TRBV7-8	.	TRBJ1-5	TRBD1	CASSSTGAPNQPQHF	TGTGCCAGCAGCTCAACAGGGGCCCCCAATCAGCCCCAGCATTTT
TRBV6-5	few	TRBJ2-7	TRBD1	CASRRQGAGEQYF	TGTGCCAGCAGACGACAGGGGGCGGGGGAGCAGTACTTC
TRBV7-2	.	TRBJ2-7	.	CASSFSGGDEQYF	TGTGCCAGCAGCTTTTCGGGGGGCGACGAGCAGTACTTC
TRBV12-3/TRBV12-4	.	TRBJ2-2	.	CASSLPLTGELFF	TGTGCCAGCAGTTTACCCCTCACCGGGGAGCTGTTTTTT
TRBV29-1	.	TRBJ2-1	.	CSVEEGSGRQFF	TGCAGCGTTGAGGAAGGGTCAGGGCGGCAGTTCTTC
TRBV19	.	TRBJ2-7	TRBD1	CASRDSDRGTLAEQYF	TGTGCCAGTAGAGATTCGGACAGGGGTACCCTCGCCGAGCAGTACTTC
TRBV18	once	TRBJ2-5	TRBD2	CASSPPKSGGAQETQYF	TGTGCCAGCTCACCACCTAAGAGCGGGGGGGCCCAAGAGACCCAGTACTTC
TRBV18	.	TRBJ2-5	.	CASSPTGGRETQYF	TGTGCCAGCTCACCCACCGGGGGTCGGGAGACCCAGTACTTC
TRBV5-8	.	TRBJ1-3	TRBD1	CASSWGDRQSSGNTIYF	TGTGCCAGCAGCTGGGGGGACAGGCAGAGCTCTGGAAACACCATATATTTT
TRBV9	.	TRBJ1-1	TRBD1	CASSVTPGGGTGEAFF	TGTGCCAGCAGCGTAACACCAGGGGGCGGTACGGGTGAAGCTTTCTTT